The following is a T cell receptor beta chain sequence with its context. CDR1 is SQVTM, CDR2 ANQGSEA, per germline. Trimming removed 7 bases from V and 4 bases from J; junction bases left unmatched: 12. The CDR3 spans 17 residues. The entry originates in a study of blood T cells in healthy people across ages. Combining a sample-barcoded 5' primer with a J-beta primer mix, a second PCR ran for roughly 7 to 11 cycles. TCRdb independently ran MiXCR on the 5' RACE reads; one entry per CDR3 protein. The data contain roughly 1.5 million distinct CDR3 sequences, approximately 43% of them seen just once; the ten biggest clones take up less than 5%.

V gene TRBV29-1 combines with J gene TRBJ2-1, with 14 bases that match TRBD2. This clonotype was obtained from a woman younger than 30 in good health. Sequencing was carried out using blood. The CDR3 loop is CSGLPGLAGVRYNEQFF. In nucleotides, the CDR3 is TGCAGCGGTCTGCCGGGACTAGCGGGAGTGAGATACAATGAGCAGTTCTTC.